The TCR beta chain under discussion was sequenced for a study of blood T cell repertoires in COVID-19. As processed by the authors: Amplification from reference gene primers served as the basis for estimated nucleated cell counts. Method: immunoSEQ multiplex PCR; TCRdb's copy keeps in-frame clones and lacks some. The V and J calls and clone size are taken from that table; D and trimming were inferred from the DNA. The data show 110,000 or so clones, roughly 80% seen once. The CDR3 contains 14 residues. Trimming removed 0 bases at V and 17 bases at J, with 20 bases between. Germline values: CDR1 SGHNT, CDR2 YYREEE (reference sequence).

Source material: peripheral blood. This sequence originates from a man in his fifties or sixties with acute or convalescent COVID-19. The chain has TRBV5-4 and TRBJ1-4, with D tentatively TRBD1 (5 bases). CDR3 coding DNA: TGTGCCAGCAGCTTGGGATCTGGGGCCAGTCAAAAATTTTTT. This sequence encodes CASSLGSGASQKFF.